This TCR beta chain came from a study of blood T cell repertoires in COVID-19. Study as a whole: Acute-phase and convalescent COVID-19 samples originated in the United States, Italy and Spain. Nucleic acid was either cDNA or gDNA, and it came from T cells, B-cell-depleted T cells, or PBMCs.

Authors' processing steps: Reference gene primer amplification yielded estimated nucleated cell counts. Only in-frame clones appear in the TCRdb table, and some are missing; sequencing was by immunoSEQ multiplex PCR. The V and J calls and clone size come from that table; D and trimming were worked out from the DNA. The sample yields roughly 250,000 clones, approximately 86% seen once. Enrolment of Seattle patients took place during active infection, and they were followed longitudinally. This clonotype was sampled from a human donor with COVID-19, enrolled during active disease. The donor label of this sample is uncertain. The sequencing sample was made of peripheral blood.

The CDR3 sequence is CASSVRGIDEKLFF. The CDR3 DNA reads as TGTGCCAGCAGCGTACGAGGGATTGATGAAAAACTGTTTTTT. The chain carries TRBV9 and TRBJ1-4, with no clear D. From germline, CDR1 is SGDLS and CDR2 YYNGEE. The V end lost 1 base, the J end lost 6 bases, and 10 bases lay between the germline ends. This CDR3 has 14 amino acids. The entire variable domain, with the rest obtained from reference TRBV9 and TRBJ1-4, is as follows: DSGVTQTPKHLITATGQRVTLRCSPRSGDLSVYWYQQSLDQGLQFLIQYYNGEERAKGNILERFSAQQFPDLHSELNLSSLELGDSALYFCASSVRGIDEKLFFGSGTQLSVL.